This TCR beta chain appears in the sequencing data of a study of shared clonotypes between healthy human individuals. The wider study: There were three CD4 naive, three CD4 memory, two CD8 naive and one CD8 memory plates per donor. Broader study findings: In a few donors, around 5.5% of naive CD4 clonotypes appeared in common.

Assay used: immunoSEQ multiplex PCR; TCRdb lists only in-frame clones, some missing. The sample contains around 700,000 clones, 55% to 75% of which appear only once. As regards this clone: The antigen is undetermined.

V was pared by 0 bases and J by 7 bases, with 10 bases between. The V gene's germline CDR1 is SGHRS and CDR2 YFSETQ. This CDR3 has 14 amino acids. V usage is TRBV5-1 and J usage is TRBJ1-4; D gene unclear. This clonotype originated in a woman in her 30s in good health. The sample taken for sequencing was memory CD4+ T cells sorted from blood. Subset defined: CD45RA-negative fraction. The CDR3 is CASSLASASEKLFF. The DNA for the CDR3 is TGCGCCAGCAGCTTGGCCTCGGCGAGTGAAAAACTGTTTTTT.